The 16 T cell receptor beta chains below were found in one sample sequenced in a study of CD4 T cells in relation to SARS-CoV-2 and coronaviruses. Their target antigens are unknown. Unexposed donor CD4+ T cells date from about 2011-2019, before the COVID-19 pandemic. CD4+ T cells were isolated from the cells after more than nine days of culture. Some clones are missing from TCRdb's copy, which holds only in-frame ones; the method was immunoSEQ multiplex PCR. The data hold tens of thousands of clones, with about 75% observed a single time. Sequences were obtained from CD4+ T cells from PBMCs, cultured in vitro. Receptors originate from a human donor in good health.

The chain couples TRBV29-1 to TRBJ2-5; unclear D gene. This CDR3 region has 11 residues. V was clipped by 4 bases and J by 1 base, with 4 bases between them. Per the germline V gene, CDR1 is SQVTM and CDR2 is ANQGSEA. The CDR3 is CSVAIQETQYF. CDR3 coding DNA: TGCAGCGTTGCAATCCAAGAGACCCAGTACTTC.

The rearrangement links TRBV11-2 to TRBJ2-4, with D unclear. Deletions cut 5 bases from V and 7 bases from J, with 12 bases between. The V gene's germline CDR1 is SGHAT and CDR2 FQNNGV. The CDR3 sequence is 13 residues long. The CDR3 loop reads CASSMKVANIQYF. The CDR3, as DNA: TGTGCCAGCAGCATGAAAGTAGCCAACATTCAGTACTTC.

The chain joins TRBV12-3 or TRBV12-4 to TRBJ2-1; D possibly corresponds to TRBD2 (5 bases). The CDR3 spans 11 residues. V gave up 5 bases and J gave up 15 bases, with 14 bases separating them. The CDR3, as DNA: TGTGCCAGCAGTCGGACTGGCTACAGGTTCTTC. Protein product: CASSRTGYRFF.

The chain joins TRBV5-1 to TRBJ1-1; TRBD1 matches 10 bases. The J segment lost 3 bases and the V segment lost 5 bases, leaving 7 bases of the junction unmatched. CDR1 is SGHRS, CDR2 YFSETQ, per germline. CDR3 length: 15 residues. The CDR3 DNA is TGCGCCAGCAGACTGGACGGGACAGGGGACACTGAAGCTTTCTTT. This gives the protein CASRLDGTGDTEAFF.

The chain uses TRBV19 and TRBJ1-3; D remains ambiguous. Germline V gives CDR1 LNHDA, CDR2 SQIVND (reference sequence). V lost 5 bases, J lost 0 bases, and 8 bases lay in between. The CDR3 is 14 amino acids. The CDR3 sequence is CASSRGDSGNTIYF. The CDR3 region has the DNA TGTGCCAGTAGTCGCGGGGACTCTGGAAACACCATATATTTT.

The chain links TRBV6-5 to TRBJ2-7, with 7 bases aligning to TRBD1. CDR1 is MNHEY and CDR2 is SVGAGI in the germline V gene. CDR3 length equals 12 residues. V shed 6 bases, J shed 3 bases, and the junction held 2 bases outside the gene matches. The CDR3, as DNA: TGTGCCAGCAGGGACAGGCTCTACGAGCAGTACTTC. Its protein product is CASRDRLYEQYF.

This chain joins TRBV5-4 and TRBJ2-1; 15 bases align to TRBD2. The ends lost 4 bases at V and 0 bases at J; junction bases unmatched: 11. The CDR3 consists of 20 residues. CDR1 and CDR2 from the germline V gene are SGHNT and YYREEE (reference sequence). CDR3 sequence (DNA): TGTGCCAGCAGCCCTCCGGGACTAGCGGGGGGCATTAGCTCCTACAATGAGCAGTTCTTC. Its protein product is CASSPPGLAGGISSYNEQFF.

This clone occurred once. V is TRBV6-5 and J is TRBJ1-1; 8 nucleotides line up with TRBD1. The CDR3 length is 13 residues. V was clipped by 6 bases and J by 8 bases; unmatched bases: 8. Germline V lookup: CDR1 MNHEY, CDR2 SVGAGI. CDR3 nucleotide sequence: TGTGCCAGCAGCTACGGACAGGGACGCGAAGCTTTCTTT. This encodes CASSYGQGREAFF.

This rearrangement joins TRBV5-1 to TRBJ2-3; weak D call: TRBD1 (6 bases). The CDR3 covers 14 residues. CDR1 SGHRS and CDR2 YFSETQ come from the germline V gene. CDR3 amino acids: CACTGPGSTDTQYF. The DNA for the CDR3 is TGCGCTTGCACAGGGCCCGGGAGCACAGATACGCAGTATTTT.

The rearrangement uses TRBV6-2 or TRBV6-3 and TRBJ2-7, with D perhaps matching TRBD1 (5 bases). The V and J ends lost 2 bases and 4 bases respectively, with 6 bases between them. Germline V gene sequence: CDR1 MNHEY, CDR2 SVGEGT. The CDR3 loop spans 12 amino acids. The CDR3, as DNA: TGTGCCAGCAGTTACCAGGGATACGAGCAGTACTTC. As protein: CASSYQGYEQYF.

J is TRBJ2-2 and V is TRBV7-8, with no clear D. V was shortened by 1 base and J by 6 bases, with 9 bases between the two germline ends. Germline V gene lookup returns CDR1 SGHVS and CDR2 FQNEAQ. This CDR3 region has 14 residues. CDR3 bases: TGTGCCAGCAGCTTAGATGGCATCTCCGGGGAGCTGTTTTTT. Protein sequence: CASSLDGISGELFF.

The rearrangement joins TRBV6-5 to TRBJ2-1; D is possibly TRBD1 (5 bases). The germline V gene has CDR1 MNHEY and CDR2 SVGAGI. The CDR3 sequence is 15 residues long. Trimming took off 2 bases at V and 5 bases at J, with 13 bases between the two ends. Written as DNA, the CDR3 is TGTGCCAGCAGTTACCGGCAGGGCGAAAACAATGAGCAGTTCTTC. Translation: CASSYRQGENNEQFF.

This rearrangement joins TRBV21-1 to TRBJ2-3; the table's D call, TRBD1, has no DNA check behind it. TRBV21-1 is described as a pseudogene. The CDR3 consists of 18 residues. CDR3 sequence reads: CASSPHWTGSRGTDTQYF. CDR3 coding DNA: TGTGCCAGCAGCCCCCATTGGACAGGGTCCCGTGGCACAGATACGCAGTATTTT.

The CDR3, as DNA: TGTGCCAGCTCCCCTCAAGATGGACTAGCGAACCCCAATGAGCAGTTCTTC. It yields the protein CASSPQDGLANPNEQFF. The chain couples TRBV18 to TRBJ2-1; 9 nucleotides agree with TRBD2. The CDR3 is 17 amino acids. CDR1 KGHSH and CDR2 LQKENI come from the germline V gene. The J segment lost 6 bases and the V segment lost 6 bases, leaving 15 bases of the junction unmatched.

The chain combines TRBV5-1 with TRBJ2-3, with TRBD1 identical over 7 bases. This CDR3 comprises 15 residues. V was clipped by 3 bases and J by 2 bases; unmatched bases: 6. Germline V gene data show CDR1 as SGHRS and CDR2 as YFSETQ. The CDR3 spells CASSSTGQPTDTQYF. The CDR3 DNA follows: TGCGCCAGCAGCTCTACGGGACAGCCCACAGATACGCAGTATTTT.

V gene TRBV7-2 combines with J gene TRBJ2-7; TRBD2 matches 8 bases. CDR1 is SGHTA and CDR2 is FQGNSA in the germline V gene. Trimming removed 5 bases from V and 5 bases from J; junction bases left unmatched: 5. This CDR3 contains 13 residues. CDR3 in amino acids: CASSLSGSNEQYF. The DNA for the CDR3 is TGTGCCAGCAGCCTCAGCGGGAGTAACGAGCAGTACTTC.